The present entry profiles one T cell receptor (beta chain) with its context. Method: immunoSEQ multiplex PCR; TCRdb's copy keeps in-frame clones and lacks some. The table records about 370,000 clones, about 89% of them present only once. The data belong to a study of blood T cell repertoires in COVID-19. About the study: Some COVID-19 samples were acute and others convalescent; all came from the United States, Italy and Spain. Nucleic acid was either cDNA or gDNA, and it came from T cells, B-cell-depleted T cells, or PBMCs.

V lost 0 bases, J lost 8 bases, and 22 bases lay in between. This CDR3 spans 18 amino acids. CDR1 is SEHNR, CDR2 FQNEAQ, per germline (reference sequence). This TCR was recovered from a woman aged 25 to 39 with COVID-19, enrolled during active disease. The sample comprised peripheral blood. The genes are TRBV7-9 and TRBJ1-4, with a weak D call TRBD1 (5 bases). CDR3 region: CASSLAMGGVGLDEKLFF. DNA for the CDR3: TGTGCCAGCAGCTTAGCGATGGGGGGAGTTGGGCTGGACGAAAAACTGTTTTTT.